The next 3 T cell receptor beta chains were all read from a single sample in a study of T cells in localized non-small cell lung cancer. Sequencing used immunoSEQ multiplex PCR; TCRdb keeps in-frame clones, though not all of them. The data show 72,000 or so clones, 86% seen once. This specimen was peripheral blood, taken before any cancer treatment. The receptors originated from a male donor aged 60 or older with stage III squamous cell lung carcinoma.

The genes are TRBV5-4 and TRBJ2-2; D may be TRBD1 (6 bases). The CDR3 has 15 residues. Trimming pared 4 bases from V and 6 bases from J, leaving 16 bases between. The germline CDR1 and CDR2 sequences are SGHNT and YYREEE (reference sequence). The DNA for the CDR3 is TGTGCCAGCAGCCCTCCAGGGGCAGTGTCCGGGGAGCTGTTTTTT. Amino acid sequence: CASSPPGAVSGELFF. Supplemented by reference TRBV5-4 and TRBJ2-2, the full variable domain reads ETGVTQSPTHLIKTRGQQVTLRCSSQSGHNTVSWYQQALGQGPQFIFQYYREEENGRGNFPPRFSGLQFPNYSSELNVNALELDDSALYLCASSPPGAVSGELFFGEGSRLTVL.

Written as DNA, the CDR3 is TGTGCCAGCAGCAAGACTGCCGGGACAGGGAACGAGCAGTACTTC. It translates to CASSKTAGTGNEQYF. The rearrangement uses TRBV7-3 and TRBJ2-7, with 9 nucleotides matching TRBD1. J was trimmed by 5 bases and V by 5 bases; bases with no gene match: 10. There are 15 residues in the CDR3. CDR1 is SGHTA and CDR2 is FQGTGA in the germline V gene.

V usage is TRBV11-2 and J usage is TRBJ2-1; TRBD1 might be the D (5 bases). There are 15 residues in the CDR3. V dropped 3 bases and J dropped 2 bases, with 11 bases sitting between them. CDR1 SGHAT and CDR2 FQNNGV come from the germline V gene. Here the CDR3 DNA reads TGTGCCAGCAGCTTTCAACGGACAACCTACAATGAGCAGTTCTTC. Translation gives CASSFQRTTYNEQFF.